These 24 T cell receptor beta chains were all obtained from the same sample, sequenced in a study of blood T cell repertoires in COVID-19. Profiling relied on immunoSEQ multiplex PCR, and the TCRdb table lists in-frame clones only, not all of them. The table has around 180,000 clones, roughly 84% seen once; the top ten hold 10% to 13%. The sample taken for sequencing was peripheral blood. The receptors were sampled from a woman older than 75 with active or convalescent COVID-19.

This chain uses TRBV18 with TRBJ1-1; TRBD1 agrees at 8 bases. The trim removed 5 bases at V and 4 bases at J, leaving 3 bases unmatched. The CDR3 has 13 residues. Looked up from germline, CDR1 is KGHSH and CDR2 is LQKENI. This chain's CDR3 is CASSSTGATEAFF. In DNA, the CDR3 is TGTGCCAGCTCATCGACAGGGGCCACTGAAGCTTTCTTT.

The chain combines TRBV9 with TRBJ2-2; D is unresolved. From germline, CDR1 is SGDLS and CDR2 YYNGEE. Deletions cut 0 bases from V and 7 bases from J, with 10 bases between. CDR3 length equals 14 residues. The CDR3: CASSVATEGGELFF. Here the CDR3 DNA reads TGTGCCAGCAGCGTAGCCACAGAAGGCGGGGAGCTGTTTTTT.

The J gene is TRBJ2-6, the V gene TRBV5-4; D is uncertain. Deletions cut 2 bases from V and 3 bases from J, with 3 bases between. This CDR3 is built from 13 residues. The germline V gene encodes CDR1 SGHNT and CDR2 YYREEE (reference sequence). CDR3 in amino acids: CASSFGGANVLTF. The CDR3 bases are TGTGCCAGCAGCTTCGGTGGGGCCAACGTCCTGACTTTC.

The V and J genes are TRBV2 and TRBJ1-3; 8 positions agree with TRBD1. The trim removed 5 bases at V and 3 bases at J, leaving 3 bases unmatched. Germline V gene sequence: CDR1 SNHLY, CDR2 FYNNEI. The CDR3 contains 14 residues. CDR3 region: CASSKTGGGNTIYF. The CDR3 DNA reads TGTGCCAGCAGTAAAACAGGGGGTGGAAACACCATATATTTT.

The chain combines TRBV24-1 with TRBJ2-5, with 7 bases that match TRBD2. The CDR3 consists of 16 residues. With 0 bases clipped from V and 5 bases from J, the junction kept 8 bases outside the gene matches. Germline V lookup: CDR1 KGHDR, CDR2 SFDVKD. The CDR3 protein is CATSDLRAGEYETQYF. The CDR3 DNA reads as TGTGCCACCAGTGATTTGCGTGCGGGAGAGTACGAGACCCAGTACTTC.

The chain carries TRBV10-1 and TRBJ2-7; a possible D gene is TRBD1 (6 bases). CDR1 and CDR2 from the germline V gene are WNHNN and SYGVQD (reference sequence). Trimming shortened V by 3 bases and J by 5 bases, and 14 bases separated the two germline ends. CDR3 length: 14 residues. Here the CDR3 reads CASSDTGSPNEQYF. The DNA of the CDR3 is TGCGCCAGCAGTGATACAGGGTCCCCAAACGAGCAGTACTTC.

V usage is TRBV7-3 and J usage is TRBJ2-1, with 9 bases matching TRBD1. Germline CDR1 SGHTA, CDR2 FQGTGA. Germline trimming cut 5 bases from V and 5 bases from J; bases unmatched to any gene: 7. The CDR3 consists of 15 residues. The CDR3 DNA sequence: TGTGCCAGCAGCCCAACAGGGGGCGCCGACAATGAGCAGTTCTTC. Its translation: CASSPTGGADNEQFF.

This clone was seen a handful of times. The rearrangement joins TRBV5-5 to TRBJ1-2, with 8 bases aligning to TRBD1. The CDR3 covers 13 residues. With V trimmed by 6 bases and J by 4 bases, 5 bases remained unmatched. The germline CDR1 and CDR2 sequences are SGHKS and YYEKEE (reference sequence). As DNA, the CDR3 is TGTGCCAGCACCTCTACAGGGGGCTATGGCTACACCTTC. Translated: CASTSTGGYGYTF.

This chain joins TRBV5-1 and TRBJ1-1; 9 bases fit TRBD1. The V segment lost 0 bases and the J segment 5 bases; nucleotides outside the gene matches: 8. The germline V gene encodes CDR1 SGHRS and CDR2 YFSETQ. This CDR3 contains 16 residues. The CDR3 bases are TGCGCCAGCAGCTTGGTCACAGGGGGCGGCGGGACTGAAGCTTTCTTT. This encodes CASSLVTGGGGTEAFF. The variable domain in full, completed from reference TRBV5-1 and TRBJ1-1, reads KAGVTQTPRYLIKTRGQQVTLSCSPISGHRSVSWYQQTPGQGLQFLFEYFSETQRNKGNFPGRFSGRQFSNSRSEMNVSTLELGDSALYLCASSLVTGGGGTEAFFGQGTRLTVV.

The chain uses TRBV5-1 and TRBJ1-5; TRBD1 might be the D (6 bases). Per germline, CDR1 SGHRS and CDR2 YFSETQ. With 0 bases removed from V and 7 bases from J, the gap between germline ends came to 14 bases. The CDR3 is 15 residues long. CDR3 in DNA: TGCGCCAGCAGCTTGGCCCCGGGGGGCCAGCAGCCCCAGCATTTT. Protein: CASSLAPGGQQPQHF. Together with reference TRBV5-1 and TRBJ1-5, the CDR3 gives the full variable domain: KAGVTQTPRYLIKTRGQQVTLSCSPISGHRSVSWYQQTPGQGLQFLFEYFSETQRNKGNFPGRFSGRQFSNSRSEMNVSTLELGDSALYLCASSLAPGGQQPQHFGDGTRLSIL.

The chain joins TRBV29-1 to TRBJ1-2; the D gene is possibly TRBD1 (5 bases). Germline CDR1 and CDR2: SQVTM and ANQGSEA. The V end lost 3 bases, the J end lost 3 bases, and 5 bases lay between the germline ends. The CDR3 is 11 residues long. The CDR3 protein is CSVDRDYGYTF. CDR3 sequence (DNA): TGCAGCGTTGACAGGGACTATGGCTACACCTTC.

The chain has TRBV14 and TRBJ2-3; perhaps TRBD1 as D (5 bases). CDR1 is SGHDN and CDR2 is FVKESK in the germline V gene. Trimming left V 1 base short and J 2 bases short, with 10 bases between. This CDR3 is built from 15 residues. The CDR3 loop is CASSQGGYFTDTQYF. For the CDR3, the DNA is TGTGCCAGCAGCCAAGGGGGCTACTTCACAGATACGCAGTATTTT.

This clone was seen just once. The rearrangement joins TRBV6-2 or TRBV6-3 to TRBJ2-1; TRBD2 matches at 12 bases. Trimming removed 4 bases from V and 0 bases from J; junction bases left unmatched: 1. The CDR3 has 16 amino acids. Germline assignment: CDR1 MNHEY and CDR2 SVGEGT. DNA of the CDR3: TGTGCCAGCAGTTTGACTAGCGGGAGCTCCTACAATGAGCAGTTCTTC. Protein: CASSLTSGSSYNEQFF.

V is TRBV28 and J is TRBJ1-1, with no clear D. This CDR3 comprises 13 residues. CDR1 is MDHEN, CDR2 SYDVKM, per germline. The V gene lost 3 bases and the J gene lost 7 bases, with 12 bases spanning the gap. The CDR3 loop reads CASSFSGKLEAFF. In DNA, the CDR3 is TGTGCCAGCAGTTTTTCCGGGAAACTTGAAGCTTTCTTT.

On this clone: At the DNA level, this CDR3 is encoded by other sequences in the same sample as well. The genes are TRBV2 and TRBJ1-2; D is unresolved. The CDR3 spans 13 residues. Germline V gives CDR1 SNHLY, CDR2 FYNNEI. The V and J ends lost 2 bases and 2 bases respectively, with 6 bases between them. DNA for the CDR3: TGTGCCAGCAGTGAAACTCCAAACTATGGCTACACCTTC. This encodes CASSETPNYGYTF.

The chain has TRBV15 and TRBJ1-2, with D possibly TRBD1 on 6 matching bases. Germline CDR1 LNHNV, CDR2 YYDKDF (reference sequence). Between the trimmed V and J ends, which lost 5 bases and 4 bases, there was a span of 17 bases. This CDR3 spans 15 amino acids. CDR3 amino acids: CATSVSTGWTYGYTF. CDR3 bases: TGTGCCACCAGCGTAAGCACAGGGTGGACCTATGGCTACACCTTC. Filled out from reference TRBV15 and TRBJ1-2, the complete variable domain reads DAMVIQNPRYQVTQFGKPVTLSCSQTLNHNVMYWYQQKSSQAPKLLFHYYDKDFNNEADTPDNFQSRRPNTSFCFLDIRSPGLGDTAMYLCATSVSTGWTYGYTFGSGTRLTVV.

This chain connects TRBV5-4 to TRBJ1-1, with 9 bases aligning to TRBD1. V shed 0 bases, J shed 1 base, and the junction held 4 bases outside the gene matches. CDR3 length: 16 amino acids. CDR1 and CDR2 (germline): SGHNT, YYREEE (reference sequence). CDR3 region: CASSLDRGLENTEAFF. The CDR3 region has the DNA TGTGCCAGCAGCTTGGACAGGGGGCTCGAGAACACTGAAGCTTTCTTT.

This clone was found a few times. The chain employs TRBV7-9 and TRBJ1-1, with TRBD1 matching over 7 bases. Germline V CDR1 and CDR2: SEHNR, FQNEAQ (reference sequence). V lost 8 bases and J lost 4; bases outside the gene matches: 4. The CDR3 spans 12 residues. The CDR3 loop reads CASFQGGTEAFF. The CDR3 DNA reads TGTGCCAGCTTTCAGGGGGGCACTGAAGCTTTCTTT.

The V and J genes are TRBV4-2 and TRBJ1-3, with D maybe TRBD1 (5 bases). The CDR3 is 18 amino acids. The germline V gene encodes CDR1 LGHNA and CDR2 YNFKEQ. Trimming took off 3 bases at V and 0 bases at J, with 18 bases between the two ends. The CDR3 region is CASSHRRGPMSSGNTIYF. CDR3 bases: TGTGCCAGCAGCCACCGTAGGGGCCCCATGAGCTCTGGAAACACCATATATTTT.

CDR3 loop: CASSPTQAYMNTEAFF. In DNA form, the CDR3 reads TGTGCCAGCTCACCTACACAGGCCTACATGAACACTGAAGCTTTCTTT. This chain joins TRBV18 and TRBJ1-1; tentative D call: TRBD1 (5 bases). Germline values: CDR1 KGHSH, CDR2 LQKENI. The CDR3 is 16 amino acids. Trimming cost V 3 bases and J 0 bases, with 14 bases left between them.

The chain joins TRBV28 to TRBJ2-7; D is possibly TRBD2 (5 bases). V was trimmed by 7 bases and J by 4 bases, leaving 14 bases between them. CDR1 and CDR2 from the germline V gene are MDHEN and SYDVKM. The CDR3 has 13 amino acids. CDR3 coding DNA: TGTGCCAGCACCACCAACGGGGAATACGAGCAGTACTTC. Protein: CASTTNGEYEQYF.

The V call is TRBV25-1, the J call TRBJ1-1; D unresolved. V was pared by 5 bases and J by 1 base, with 11 bases between. CDR3 length equals 14 residues. Germline V lookup: CDR1 MGHDK, CDR2 SYGVNS. The CDR3 nucleotides are TGTGCCAGCAGTCGTCCGGCAGGGAACACTGAAGCTTTCTTT. Amino acids: CASSRPAGNTEAFF.

This clone is classed as medium-sized. CDR3 region: CASSLAGIPYEQYF. In DNA form, the CDR3 reads TGCGCCAGCAGCTTGGCAGGGATCCCCTACGAGCAGTACTTC. The chain uses TRBV5-1 and TRBJ2-7, with a weak D call TRBD1 (5 bases). CDR1 SGHRS and CDR2 YFSETQ come from the germline V gene. This CDR3 comprises 14 residues. The V gene lost 0 bases and the J gene lost 2 bases, with 9 bases spanning the gap. The variable domain in full, with the rest retrieved from reference TRBV5-1 and TRBJ2-7, is KAGVTQTPRYLIKTRGQQVTLSCSPISGHRSVSWYQQTPGQGLQFLFEYFSETQRNKGNFPGRFSGRQFSNSRSEMNVSTLELGDSALYLCASSLAGIPYEQYFGPGTRLTVT.

This sequence joins TRBV18 and TRBJ1-5; 7 nucleotides line up with TRBD1. J was trimmed by 5 bases and V by 1 base; bases with no gene match: 5. The germline V gene encodes CDR1 KGHSH and CDR2 LQKENI. The CDR3 has 15 amino acids. The CDR3, as DNA: TGTGCCAGCTCACCACTAAAGGGGGCGGATCAGCCCCAGCATTTT. Translation gives CASSPLKGADQPQHF.